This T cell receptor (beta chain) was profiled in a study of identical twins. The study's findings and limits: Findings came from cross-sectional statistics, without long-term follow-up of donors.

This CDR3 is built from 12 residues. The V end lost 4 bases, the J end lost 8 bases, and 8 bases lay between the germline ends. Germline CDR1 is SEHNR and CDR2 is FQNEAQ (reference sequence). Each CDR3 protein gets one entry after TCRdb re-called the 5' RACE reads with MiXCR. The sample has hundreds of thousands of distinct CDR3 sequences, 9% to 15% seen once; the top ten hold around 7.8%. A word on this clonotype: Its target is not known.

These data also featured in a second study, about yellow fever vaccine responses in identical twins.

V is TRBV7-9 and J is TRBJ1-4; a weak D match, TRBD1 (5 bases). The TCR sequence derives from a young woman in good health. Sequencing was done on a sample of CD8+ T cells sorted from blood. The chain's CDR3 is CASSSRQEKLFF. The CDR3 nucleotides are TGTGCCAGCAGCTCCCGACAGGAAAAACTGTTTTTT.